The 13 T cell receptor beta chains listed next were all sequenced from one sample in a study of vaccination and CD4 T cells after COVID-19. For these receptors, no antigen is known. Indicated treatment: approximately 9-day PBMC culture with coronavirus spike peptide pools or control peptides (ViraFEST assay). The Oncomine TCR Beta short-read assay sequenced DNA from cultured CD4+ T cells. TCRdb recomputed calls from the PCR reads with MiXCR, one row per CDR3 protein. Here the sample spans 10,000 to 15,000 distinct CDR3 sequences, roughly four fifths being singletons. Source: CD4+ T cells from blood, cultured in vitro, taken after SARS-CoV-2 vaccination. The receptors come from a human donor who received a COVID-19 vaccine.

The chain is built from TRBV7-6 and TRBJ2-7, with 11 positions matching TRBD1. V lost 1 base to trimming and J lost 7 bases; unmatched junction nucleotides: 6. Looked up from germline, CDR1 is SGHVS and CDR2 is FNYEAQ. The CDR3 extends over 15 amino acids. The CDR3 DNA reads as TGTGCCAGCAGCTTAGGGGACAGGGGGTTGTGGGAGCAGTACTTC. Translated, it gives CASSLGDRGLWEQYF. Combining the CDR3 with reference TRBV7-6 and TRBJ2-7 gives the whole variable domain GAGVSQSPRYKVTKRGQDVALRCDPISGHVSLYWYRQALGQGPEFLTYFNYEAQQDKSGLPNDRFSAERPEGSISTLTIQRTEQRDSAMYRCASSLGDRGLWEQYFGPGTRLTVT.

The chain links TRBV7-8 to TRBJ2-2; 8 bases line up with TRBD2. Germline V lookup: CDR1 SGHVS, CDR2 FQNEAQ. The CDR3 spans 14 residues. V lost 6 bases and J lost 5; bases outside the gene matches: 5. The CDR3, as DNA: TGTGCCAGCAGTCGGGGGGGCCGGACCGGGGAGCTGTTTTTT. It encodes CASSRGGRTGELFF.

V is TRBV29-1 and J is TRBJ1-1; 9 nucleotides match TRBD1. The CDR3 has 16 residues. CDR1 and CDR2 from the germline V gene are SQVTM and ANQGSEA. V lost 0 bases, J lost 2 bases, and 7 bases stayed unmatched. The CDR3 loop reads CSVEDWGQGPNTEAFF. CDR3 nucleotide sequence: TGCAGCGTTGAAGATTGGGGACAGGGACCTAACACTGAAGCTTTCTTT.

This chain joins TRBV10-2 and TRBJ1-4; D call uncertain. The CDR3 spans 16 residues. CDR1 and CDR2 (germline): WSHSY, SAAADI. V was cut by 5 bases and J by 7 bases, with 20 bases left in between. The CDR3 spells CASSWRLEGPGEKLFF. CDR3 bases: TGCGCCAGCAGTTGGAGGTTGGAGGGTCCCGGTGAAAAACTGTTTTTT.

In this sample, this clonotype turned up a few times. This chain links TRBV12-3 or TRBV12-4 with TRBJ2-5; no clear D. The CDR3 loop spans 14 amino acids. Trimming pared 3 bases from V and 4 bases from J, leaving 12 bases between. CDR3 coding DNA: TGTGCCAGCAGTTTTTCCGGGCTCAGAGAGACCCAGTACTTC. Translating gives CASSFSGLRETQYF.

V is TRBV27 and J is TRBJ2-5; D ambiguous. The CDR3 loop spans 13 amino acids. CDR1 is MNHEY, CDR2 SMNVEV, per germline (reference sequence). V was shortened by 6 bases and J by 3 bases, with 11 bases between the two germline ends. CDR3 DNA: TGTGCCAGCAGACGAGGACGGGAAGAGACCCAGTACTTC. It translates to CASRRGREETQYF.

This clonotype was picked up a small number of times. This sequence joins TRBV10-3 and TRBJ1-2, with D maybe TRBD1 (6 bases). From germline, CDR1 is ENHRY and CDR2 SYGVKD. This CDR3 is 14 amino acids long. Trimming stripped 4 bases from V and 3 bases from J, with 12 bases between. The DNA for the CDR3 is TGTGCCATCAGTGGGTCACAGGGAGACTATGGCTACACCTTC. Amino acids: CAISGSQGDYGYTF.

The rearrangement uses TRBV6-1 and TRBJ1-2; 7 nucleotides match TRBD1. The CDR3 spans 14 residues. The V and J ends lost 6 bases and 6 bases, in that order; junction bases with no gene match: 10. CDR1 MNHNS and CDR2 SASEGT come from the germline V gene. CDR3 bases: TGTGCCAGCAGCATAACGACAGGGAGGGATGGCTACACCTTC. Its protein is CASSITTGRDGYTF.

J is TRBJ1-2 and V is TRBV6-5; 10 bases are a match to TRBD1. Trimming cost V 2 bases and J 3 bases; bases outside gene matches: 6. CDR1 and CDR2 (germline): MNHEY, SVGAGI. The CDR3 consists of 16 residues. CDR3 sequence: CASSYVGGQGDYGYTF. CDR3 DNA: TGTGCCAGCAGTTACGTGGGAGGACAGGGGGACTATGGCTACACCTTC.

The chain has TRBV20-1 and TRBJ2-7; D might be TRBD2 (6 bases). Deletions cut 0 bases from V and 6 bases from J, with 15 bases between. Germline V lookup: CDR1 DFQATT, CDR2 SNEGSKA (reference sequence). The CDR3 is made up of 14 amino acids. CDR3 sequence: CSARELRQTSEQYF. For the CDR3, the DNA is TGCAGTGCTAGAGAACTCCGACAGACTAGCGAGCAGTACTTC.

This clonotype showed up just a few times. In DNA form, the CDR3 reads TGTGCCAGTAGTATGGCGCGACAGGGTAATGGCTACACCTTC. The encoded protein is CASSMARQGNGYTF. V and J are TRBV19 and TRBJ1-2, with TRBD1 identical over 7 bases. With 3 bases clipped from V and 6 bases from J, the junction kept 7 bases outside the gene matches. Germline loops: CDR1 LNHDA, CDR2 SQIVND (reference sequence). This CDR3 region has 14 residues.

The rearrangement joins TRBV19 to TRBJ1-2; TRBD1 matches at 10 bases. The CDR3 is made up of 17 amino acids. Germline CDR1 LNHDA, CDR2 SQIVND (reference sequence). Trimming removed 3 bases from V and 4 bases from J; junction bases left unmatched: 11. This CDR3 reads CASSMGIRRQGAYGYTF. The CDR3 nucleotides are TGTGCCAGTAGTATGGGGATCCGTCGACAGGGGGCCTATGGCTACACCTTC.

V gene TRBV19 combines with J gene TRBJ1-1, with a possible D match to TRBD1 (5 bases). Trimming left V 11 bases short and J 0 bases short, with 16 bases between. The CDR3 has 14 amino acids. Germline assignment: CDR1 LNHDA and CDR2 SQIVND (reference sequence). The CDR3, as DNA: TGTGCCCGCGGATTAGGAGGGGTGAACACTGAAGCTTTCTTT. It codes for CARGLGGVNTEAFF.